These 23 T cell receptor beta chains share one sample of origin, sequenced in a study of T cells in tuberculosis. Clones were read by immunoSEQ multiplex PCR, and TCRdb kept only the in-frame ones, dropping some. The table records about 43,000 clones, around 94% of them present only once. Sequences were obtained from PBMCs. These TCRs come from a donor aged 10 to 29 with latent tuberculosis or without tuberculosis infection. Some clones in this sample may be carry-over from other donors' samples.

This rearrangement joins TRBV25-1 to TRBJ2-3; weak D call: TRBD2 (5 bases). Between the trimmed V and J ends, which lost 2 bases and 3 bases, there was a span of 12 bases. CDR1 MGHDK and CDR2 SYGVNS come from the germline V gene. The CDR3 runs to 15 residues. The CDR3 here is CASSEPLAATDTQYF. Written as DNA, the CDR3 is TGTGCCAGCAGTGAACCCCTAGCAGCAACAGATACGCAGTATTTT.

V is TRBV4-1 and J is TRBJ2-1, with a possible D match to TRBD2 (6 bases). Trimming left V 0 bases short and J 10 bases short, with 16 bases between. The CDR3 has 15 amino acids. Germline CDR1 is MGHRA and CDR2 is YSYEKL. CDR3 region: CASSQDWSGLGEQFF. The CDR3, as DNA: TGCGCCAGCAGCCAAGATTGGAGCGGGCTAGGGGAGCAGTTCTTC.

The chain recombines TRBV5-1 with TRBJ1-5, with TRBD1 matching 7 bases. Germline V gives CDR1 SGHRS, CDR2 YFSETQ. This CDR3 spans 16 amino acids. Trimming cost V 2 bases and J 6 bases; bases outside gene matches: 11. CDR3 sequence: CASSFHRQGLGQPQHF. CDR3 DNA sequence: TGCGCCAGCAGCTTCCATAGACAGGGTTTAGGTCAGCCCCAGCATTTT.

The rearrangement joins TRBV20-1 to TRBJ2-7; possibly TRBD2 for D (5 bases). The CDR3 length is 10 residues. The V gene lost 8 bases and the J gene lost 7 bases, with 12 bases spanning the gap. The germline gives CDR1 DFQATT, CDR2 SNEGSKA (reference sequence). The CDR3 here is CSPNEREQYF. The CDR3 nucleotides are TGCAGTCCAAATGAGCGGGAGCAGTACTTC.

CDR3 coding DNA: TGCGCCAGCAGCCAGCTGCCTTGGGGACAGGGAACTGAAGCTTTCTTT. Encoded protein: CASSQLPWGQGTEAFF. The chain recombines TRBV4-1 with TRBJ1-1, with 9 bases matching TRBD1. Germline CDR1 MGHRA, CDR2 YSYEKL. The CDR3 has 16 residues. J lost 5 bases, V lost 3 bases, and 10 bases had no gene match.

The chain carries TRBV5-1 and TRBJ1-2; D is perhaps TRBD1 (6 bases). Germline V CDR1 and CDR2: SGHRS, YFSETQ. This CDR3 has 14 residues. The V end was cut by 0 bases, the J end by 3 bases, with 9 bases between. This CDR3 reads CASSLAGAHYGYTF. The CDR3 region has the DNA TGCGCCAGCAGCTTGGCAGGGGCCCACTATGGCTACACCTTC.

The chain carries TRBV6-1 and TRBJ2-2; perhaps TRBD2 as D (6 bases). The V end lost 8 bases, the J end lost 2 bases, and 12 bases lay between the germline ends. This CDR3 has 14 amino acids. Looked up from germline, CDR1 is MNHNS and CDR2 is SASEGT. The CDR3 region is CASPGTQNTGELFF. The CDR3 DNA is TGTGCCAGCCCCGGGACTCAAAACACCGGGGAGCTGTTTTTT.

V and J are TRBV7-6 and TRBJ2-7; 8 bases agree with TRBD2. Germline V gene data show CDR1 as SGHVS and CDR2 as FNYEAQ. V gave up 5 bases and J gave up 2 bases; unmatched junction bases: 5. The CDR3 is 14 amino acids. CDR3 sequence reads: CASSTSGSTYEQYF. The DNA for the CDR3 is TGTGCCAGCAGCACTAGCGGATCGACCTACGAGCAGTACTTC. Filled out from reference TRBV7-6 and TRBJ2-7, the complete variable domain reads GAGVSQSPRYKVTKRGQDVALRCDPISGHVSLYWYRQALGQGPEFLTYFNYEAQQDKSGLPNDRFSAERPEGSISTLTIQRTEQRDSAMYRCASSTSGSTYEQYFGPGTRLTVT.

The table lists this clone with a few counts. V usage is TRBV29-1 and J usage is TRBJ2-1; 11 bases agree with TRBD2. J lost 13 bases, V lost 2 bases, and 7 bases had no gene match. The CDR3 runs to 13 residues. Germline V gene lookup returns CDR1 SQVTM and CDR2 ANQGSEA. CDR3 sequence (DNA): TGCAGCGTTGAAAGGGCTAGCGGGAGGAGTCAGTTCTTC. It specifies CSVERASGRSQFF.

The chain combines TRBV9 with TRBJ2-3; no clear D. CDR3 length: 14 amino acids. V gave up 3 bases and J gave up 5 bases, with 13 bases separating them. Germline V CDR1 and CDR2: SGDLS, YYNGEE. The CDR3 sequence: CASSANSYRDTQYF. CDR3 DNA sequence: TGTGCCAGCAGCGCCAACAGCTATAGAGATACGCAGTATTTT.

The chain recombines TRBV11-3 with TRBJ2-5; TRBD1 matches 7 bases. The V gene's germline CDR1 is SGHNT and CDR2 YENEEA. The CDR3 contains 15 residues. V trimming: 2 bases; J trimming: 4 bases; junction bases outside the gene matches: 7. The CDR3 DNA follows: TGTGCCAGCAGCTTATCCACAGGGGTCGGAGAGACCCAGTACTTC. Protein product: CASSLSTGVGETQYF.

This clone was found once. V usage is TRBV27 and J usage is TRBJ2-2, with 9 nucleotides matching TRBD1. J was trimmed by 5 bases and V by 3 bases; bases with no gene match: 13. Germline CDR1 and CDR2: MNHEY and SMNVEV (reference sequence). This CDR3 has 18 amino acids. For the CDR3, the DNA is TGTGCCAGCAGTTTCTCCGGGACAGGGTTTCCGGGGACCGGGGAGCTGTTTTTT. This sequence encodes CASSFSGTGFPGTGELFF.

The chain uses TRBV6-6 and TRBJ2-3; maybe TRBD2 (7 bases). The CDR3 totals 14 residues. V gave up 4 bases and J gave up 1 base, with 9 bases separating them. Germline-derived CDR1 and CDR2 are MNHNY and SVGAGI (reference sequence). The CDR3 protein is CASSWGGGTDTQYF. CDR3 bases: TGTGCCAGCAGTTGGGGGGGCGGCACAGATACGCAGTATTTT.

For the CDR3, the DNA is TGCAGCGTAGGACACAGGGGCAATGAAAAACTGTTTTTT. This sequence encodes CSVGHRGNEKLFF. This sequence joins TRBV29-1 and TRBJ1-4, with 7 bases lining up with TRBD1. The CDR3 length is 13 residues. V dropped 6 bases and J dropped 5; count of bases not matched to a gene: 6. CDR1 is SQVTM and CDR2 is ANQGSEA in the germline V gene.

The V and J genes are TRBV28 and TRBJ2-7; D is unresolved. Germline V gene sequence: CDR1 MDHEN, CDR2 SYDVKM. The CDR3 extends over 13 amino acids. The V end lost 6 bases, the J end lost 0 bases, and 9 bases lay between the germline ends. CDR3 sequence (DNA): TGTGCCAGCAGCCCCCGCGGCTCCTACGAGCAGTACTTC. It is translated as CASSPRGSYEQYF.

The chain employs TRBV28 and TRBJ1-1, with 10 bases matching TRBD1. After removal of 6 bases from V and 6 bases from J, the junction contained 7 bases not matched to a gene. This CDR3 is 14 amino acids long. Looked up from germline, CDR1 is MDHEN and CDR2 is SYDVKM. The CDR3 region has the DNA TGTGCCAGCAGCCGACAGGGGGCGAGCCCTGAAGCTTTCTTT. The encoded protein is CASSRQGASPEAFF.

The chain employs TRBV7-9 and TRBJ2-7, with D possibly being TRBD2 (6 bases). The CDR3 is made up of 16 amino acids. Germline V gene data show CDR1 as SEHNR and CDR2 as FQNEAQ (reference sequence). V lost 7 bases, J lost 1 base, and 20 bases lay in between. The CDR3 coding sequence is TGTGCCAGCACCCCCGGGGGTCGGGGCCTATCCTACGAGCAGTACTTC. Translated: CASTPGGRGLSYEQYF. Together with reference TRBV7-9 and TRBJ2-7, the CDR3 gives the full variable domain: DTGVSQNPRHKITKRGQNVTFRCDPISEHNRLYWYRQTLGQGPEFLTYFQNEAQLEKSRLLSDRFSAERPKGSFSTLEIQRTEQGDSAMYLCASTPGGRGLSYEQYFGPGTRLTVT.

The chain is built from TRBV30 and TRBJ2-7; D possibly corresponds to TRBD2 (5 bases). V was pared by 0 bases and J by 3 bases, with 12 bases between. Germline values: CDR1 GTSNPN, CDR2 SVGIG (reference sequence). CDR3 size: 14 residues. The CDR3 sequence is CAWSVRGLLYEQYF. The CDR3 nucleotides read TGTGCCTGGAGTGTACGAGGGCTACTCTACGAGCAGTACTTC.

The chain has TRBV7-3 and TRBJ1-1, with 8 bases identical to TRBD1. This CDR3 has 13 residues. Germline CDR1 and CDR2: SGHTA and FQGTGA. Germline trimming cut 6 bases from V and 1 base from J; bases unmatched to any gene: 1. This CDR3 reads CASSTGGNTEAFF. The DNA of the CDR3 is TGTGCCAGCAGTACAGGGGGGAACACTGAAGCTTTCTTT.

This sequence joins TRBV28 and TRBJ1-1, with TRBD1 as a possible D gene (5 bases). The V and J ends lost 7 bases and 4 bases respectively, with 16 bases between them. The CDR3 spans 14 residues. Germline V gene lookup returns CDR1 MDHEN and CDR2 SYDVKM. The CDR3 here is CASNRNGWSTEAFF. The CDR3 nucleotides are TGTGCCAGCAACAGGAATGGTTGGAGCACTGAAGCTTTCTTT.

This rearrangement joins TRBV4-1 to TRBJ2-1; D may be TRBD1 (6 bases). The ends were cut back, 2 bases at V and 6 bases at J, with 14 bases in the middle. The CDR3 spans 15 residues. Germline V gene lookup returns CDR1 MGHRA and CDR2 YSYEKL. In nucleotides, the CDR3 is TGCGCCAGCAGCCAACACTCGGGACAACCCAATGAGCAGTTCTTC. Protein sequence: CASSQHSGQPNEQFF.

The CDR3 sequence: CACGTGRTDTQYF. DNA of the CDR3: TGTGCCTGCGGGACAGGGAGGACAGATACGCAGTATTTT. The gene calls are TRBV7-3 and TRBJ2-3, with TRBD1 identical over 9 bases. Per the germline V gene, CDR1 is SGHTA and CDR2 is FQGTGA. This CDR3 is 13 amino acids long. V was clipped by 11 bases and J by 3 bases; unmatched bases: 6.

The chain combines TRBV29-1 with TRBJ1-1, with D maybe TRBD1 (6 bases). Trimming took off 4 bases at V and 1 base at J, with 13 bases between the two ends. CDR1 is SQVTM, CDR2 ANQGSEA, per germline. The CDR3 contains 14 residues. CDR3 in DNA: TGCAGCGTTGGCTCGTTACAGGGGAACACTGAAGCTTTCTTT. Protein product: CSVGSLQGNTEAFF.